The 15 T cell receptor beta chains below all came from one sample that was sequenced in a study of identical twins. TCRdb analysed the 5' RACE reads with MiXCR anew, one entry per CDR3 protein. This sample has approximately 490,000 distinct CDR3 sequences; around 22% occur once, and the top ten carry 0.48%. The same data also went into a second study, on yellow fever vaccine responses in identical twins.

The specimen was CD4+ T cells sorted from blood. These receptors came from a woman in her late teens or twenties in good health.

This clonotype was recorded a few times. The rearrangement links TRBV7-2 to TRBJ2-5; the D gene is possibly TRBD1 (7 bases). V was pared by 6 bases and J by 1 base, with 15 bases between. This CDR3 contains 15 residues. From germline, CDR1 is SGHTA and CDR2 FQGNSA. The CDR3: CASRGTAGIQETQYF. The CDR3 nucleotides read TGTGCCAGCAGGGGGACAGCGGGTATCCAAGAGACCCAGTACTTC.

This chain links TRBV6-4 with TRBJ1-6; maybe TRBD1 (5 bases). Germline values: CDR1 MRHNA, CDR2 SNTAGT. The CDR3 has 16 residues. V shed 5 bases and J shed 9 bases, with 20 bases lying between them. CDR3 amino acids: CASSRGRLGGSSPLHF. The DNA for the CDR3 is TGTGCCAGCAGTCGGGGACGCCTGGGAGGGAGTTCACCCCTCCACTTT.

This clonotype was counted between two and nine times. The rearrangement links TRBV5-1 to TRBJ1-6; no clear D gene. V was trimmed by 2 bases and J by 2 bases, leaving 8 bases between them. The CDR3 covers 15 residues. The germline V gene has CDR1 SGHRS and CDR2 YFSETQ. The DNA of the CDR3 is TGCGCCAGCAGCTTTACAGCAACCTATAATTCACCCCTCCACTTT. Encoded protein: CASSFTATYNSPLHF. Drawing the rest from reference TRBV5-1 and TRBJ1-6, the complete variable domain is KAGVTQTPRYLIKTRGQQVTLSCSPISGHRSVSWYQQTPGQGLQFLFEYFSETQRNKGNFPGRFSGRQFSNSRSEMNVSTLELGDSALYLCASSFTATYNSPLHFGNGTRLTVT.

This clonotype was counted between two and nine times. The V gene is TRBV20-1, the J gene TRBJ2-3; 9 nucleotides match TRBD2. Germline V CDR1 and CDR2: DFQATT, SNEGSKA (reference sequence). Trimming cost V 6 bases and J 4 bases; bases outside gene matches: 11. The length of the CDR3 is 15 residues. The CDR3: CSAPHLAGVADTQYF. The CDR3 DNA reads as TGCAGTGCGCCTCATTTAGCGGGAGTTGCAGATACGCAGTATTTT.

The chain recombines TRBV27 with TRBJ2-1, with 7 nucleotides matching TRBD2. There are 16 residues in the CDR3. Germline V lookup: CDR1 MNHEY, CDR2 SMNVEV (reference sequence). Trimming removed 5 bases from V and 7 bases from J; junction bases left unmatched: 14. The CDR3 region has the DNA TGTGCCAGCAGTGCAGGGTTGCGGGAGAGGGTAAATGAGCAGTTCTTC. Its translation is CASSAGLRERVNEQFF.

This chain uses TRBV4-2 with TRBJ2-5; 11 bases agree with TRBD2. Germline CDR1 and CDR2: LGHNA and YNFKEQ. J lost 6 bases, V lost 3 bases, and 15 bases had no gene match. This CDR3 region has 18 residues. The CDR3: CASSHGTSGPGPAKTQYF. The CDR3 DNA reads as TGTGCCAGCAGCCACGGGACTAGCGGACCCGGGCCCGCAAAGACCCAGTACTTC.

This clonotype was observed a handful of times. The chain uses TRBV20-1 and TRBJ2-1; D unclear. Trimming removed 5 bases at V and 4 bases at J, with 9 bases between. The CDR3 contains 12 residues. Per the germline V gene, CDR1 is DFQATT and CDR2 is SNEGSKA (reference sequence). CDR3 sequence (DNA): TGCAGTGCTTCCCGACTGTACAATGAGCAGTTCTTC. Protein product: CSASRLYNEQFF.

This clonotype has a handful of counts. The genes are TRBV5-1 and TRBJ2-3, with 9 bases fitting TRBD2. CDR3 length equals 12 residues. Germline-derived CDR1 and CDR2 are SGHRS and YFSETQ. V lost 7 bases to trimming and J lost 6 bases; unmatched junction nucleotides: 3. CDR3 sequence (DNA): TGCGCCAGCCGGACTAGCGCGGATACGCAGTATTTT. This encodes CASRTSADTQYF.

The chain couples TRBV15 to TRBJ2-1; the match to TRBD2 covers 8 bases. The germline V gene has CDR1 LNHNV and CDR2 YYDKDF (reference sequence). Trimming removed 6 bases from V and 12 bases from J; junction bases left unmatched: 16. The CDR3 length is 15 residues. This CDR3 is CATRGQASGPRGQFF. The CDR3 region has the DNA TGTGCCACCAGGGGTCAGGCTAGCGGGCCACGGGGGCAGTTCTTC.

V gene TRBV12-3 or TRBV12-4 combines with J gene TRBJ1-6, with 10 positions matching TRBD1. The V segment lost 3 bases and the J segment 13 bases; nucleotides outside the gene matches: 9. CDR3 length: 15 residues. The CDR3 spells CASSFAGTGEGPLHF. CDR3 sequence (DNA): TGTGCCAGCAGTTTCGCCGGGACAGGGGAAGGCCCCCTCCACTTT.

This clonotype was observed a few times. This sequence joins TRBV10-3 and TRBJ2-7; D remains unclear. This CDR3 comprises 12 residues. Germline V gene sequence: CDR1 ENHRY, CDR2 SYGVKD. Trimming stripped 10 bases from V and 1 base from J, with 11 bases between. The CDR3 sequence: CATIGISYEQYF. The CDR3 DNA follows: TGTGCCACCATAGGAATTTCCTACGAGCAGTACTTC.

V is TRBV20-1 and J is TRBJ2-5; no clear D gene. Germline values: CDR1 DFQATT, CDR2 SNEGSKA (reference sequence). This CDR3 has 11 residues. Trimming pared 6 bases from V and 5 bases from J, leaving 10 bases between. The chain's CDR3 is CSAPNRETQYF. CDR3 in DNA: TGCAGTGCCCCGAATAGGGAGACCCAGTACTTC.

J is TRBJ2-1 and V is TRBV4-1; possibly TRBD2 for D (6 bases). The CDR3 has 13 residues. V was clipped by 4 bases and J by 10 bases, with 14 bases between them. Germline lookup yields CDR1 MGHRA and CDR2 YSYEKL. The CDR3 protein is CASSRVSAGEQFF. CDR3 bases: TGCGCCAGCAGCCGAGTATCAGCGGGCGAGCAGTTCTTC.

Only one count was recorded for this clonotype. The CDR3 region has the DNA TGTGCCAGCAGCAAGCTAGCGGGAGGTACTTCGTTGTCCTACGAGCAGTACTTC. Its protein is CASSKLAGGTSLSYEQYF. The chain joins TRBV6-1 to TRBJ2-7; 11 bases are shared with TRBD2. Germline trimming cut 6 bases from V and 1 base from J; bases unmatched to any gene: 14. The CDR3 is 18 amino acids. Germline V gives CDR1 MNHNS, CDR2 SASEGT.

This chain connects TRBV20-1 to TRBJ2-7; 7 bases align to TRBD1. Germline V CDR1 and CDR2: DFQATT, SNEGSKA (reference sequence). The CDR3 length is 14 residues. After removal of 2 bases from V and 0 bases from J, the junction contained 4 bases not matched to a gene. The CDR3 DNA reads TGCAGTGCTAGAAAGAGGGGGCCCTCCTACGAGCAGTACTTC. This sequence encodes CSARKRGPSYEQYF.